One sample yielded the 20 T cell receptor beta chains listed below, sequenced in a study of cytomegalovirus exposure and HLA in healthy donors. With 60 Vbeta and 13 Jbeta primers, the PCR was carried out. Profiling relied on immunoSEQ multiplex PCR, and the TCRdb table lists in-frame clones only, not all of them. This sample carries roughly 100,000 clones, roughly three fifths of them seen once, and the ten largest clones take 3% to 3.5%. The sample taken for sequencing was PBMCs. The receptors originated from a man aged 60 to 69 in good health and CMV-seronegative.

This chain uses TRBV2 with TRBJ1-1; weak D call: TRBD1 (5 bases). Germline V gene sequence: CDR1 SNHLY, CDR2 FYNNEI. This CDR3 contains 15 residues. V was cut by 8 bases and J by 2 bases, with 18 bases left in between. CDR3 nucleotide sequence: TGTGCCAGCTTACCAGGGACTGCCATAAACACTGAAGCTTTCTTT. Translated, it gives CASLPGTAINTEAFF.

This chain links TRBV2 with TRBJ2-5; TRBD1 is a possible D gene (7 bases). The ends were cut back, 6 bases at V and 5 bases at J, with 16 bases in the middle. This CDR3 comprises 14 residues. Germline loops: CDR1 SNHLY, CDR2 FYNNEI. Written as DNA, the CDR3 is TGTGCCAGCAGGCGACAGGGAGGAAGGGAGACCCAGTACTTC. It encodes CASRRQGGRETQYF.

This clone was seen a few times. This chain joins TRBV6-1 and TRBJ2-2, with TRBD2 identical over 10 bases. Germline lookup yields CDR1 MNHNS and CDR2 SASEGT. With V trimmed by 1 base and J by 7 bases, 12 bases remained unmatched. The CDR3 is made up of 18 amino acids. The CDR3 loop is CASSEVVRLAGEIGELFF. The DNA of the CDR3 is TGTGCCAGCAGTGAAGTTGTGAGGCTAGCGGGGGAAATCGGGGAGCTGTTTTTT.

The rearrangement links TRBV30 to TRBJ1-4; D is ambiguous. Trimming left V 1 base short and J 4 bases short, with 7 bases between. Germline CDR1 and CDR2: GTSNPN and SVGIG (reference sequence). The CDR3 contains 13 residues. CDR3 bases: TGTGCCTGGAGTGGTGCCAGTAATGAAAAACTGTTTTTT. Its translation: CAWSGASNEKLFF.

The chain uses TRBV27 and TRBJ2-3; TRBD2 matches at 8 bases. The CDR3 runs 20 residues. V shed 5 bases, J shed 2 bases, and the junction held 21 bases outside the gene matches. Germline V CDR1 and CDR2: MNHEY, SMNVEV (reference sequence). Here the CDR3 DNA reads TGTGCCAGCAGTCGTGAAACTTTTAACAATAGCGGGACCTTCACAGATACGCAGTATTTT. Translating gives CASSRETFNNSGTFTDTQYF.

This clone was counted between two and nine times. V gene TRBV11-2 combines with J gene TRBJ2-2; 7 bases are shared with TRBD1. The junction had 8 bases not matched to a gene; V was cut back by 5 bases and J by 5 bases. The germline V gene encodes CDR1 SGHAT and CDR2 FQNNGV. CDR3 length equals 15 residues. The CDR3 protein is CASSPDRVGTGELFF. For the CDR3, the DNA is TGTGCCAGCAGCCCAGACAGGGTAGGAACCGGGGAGCTGTTTTTT.

This chain joins TRBV19 and TRBJ1-5; no definite D call. Between the trimmed V and J ends, which lost 0 bases and 1 base, there was a span of 7 bases. The germline V gene encodes CDR1 LNHDA and CDR2 SQIVND (reference sequence). The CDR3 is 15 amino acids. DNA of the CDR3: TGTGCCAGTAGTATAGATACAACCAGCAATCAGCCCCAGCATTTT. It is translated as CASSIDTTSNQPQHF.

In nucleotides, the CDR3 is TGTGCCAGCAGCTCAGAACAGGGGGGGGGTACCTACGAGCAGTACTTC. Amino acid sequence: CASSSEQGGGTYEQYF. The V gene is TRBV11-3, the J gene TRBJ2-7; maybe TRBD1 (8 bases). Trimming removed 4 bases at V and 2 bases at J, with 18 bases between. Germline V gene sequence: CDR1 SGHNT, CDR2 YENEEA. The CDR3 is 16 residues long.

This clone was seen a single time. The V gene is TRBV18, the J gene TRBJ2-7, with 9 bases lining up with TRBD1. The CDR3 runs to 15 residues. Germline V gene lookup returns CDR1 KGHSH and CDR2 LQKENI. V lost 3 bases and J lost 5; bases outside the gene matches: 8. The CDR3 DNA sequence: TGTGCCAGCTCACCTCCCGGGACAGGGATCCACGAGCAGTACTTC. This codes for CASSPPGTGIHEQYF.

The CDR3 sequence: CASSSFLGGDGNQPQHF. CDR3 nucleotide sequence: TGTGCCAGCAGCTCCTTTCTGGGGGGTGATGGTAATCAGCCCCAGCATTTT. The chain couples TRBV7-3 to TRBJ1-5; possibly TRBD1 for D (5 bases). This CDR3 is built from 17 residues. V was pared by 4 bases and J by 4 bases, with 20 bases between. Germline V gene lookup returns CDR1 SGHTA and CDR2 FQGTGA.

The chain combines TRBV13 with TRBJ1-6, with a possible D match to TRBD1 (5 bases). The V gene's germline CDR1 is PRHDT and CDR2 FYEKMQ (reference sequence). V was pared by 0 bases and J by 7 bases, with 7 bases between. The CDR3 covers 14 residues. This CDR3 reads CASSLGQGNSPLHF. The CDR3 DNA is TGTGCCAGCAGCTTAGGGCAGGGAAATTCACCCCTCCACTTT.

The chain has TRBV5-6 and TRBJ2-5; a weak D match, TRBD2 (5 bases). Germline-derived CDR1 and CDR2 are SGHDT and YYEEEE. This CDR3 has 13 residues. The V end was cut by 3 bases, the J end by 5 bases, with 11 bases between. In DNA form, the CDR3 reads TGTGCCAGCAGCTCGTGGGCGGGCGAGACCCAGTACTTC. The encoded protein is CASSSWAGETQYF.

This chain links TRBV28 with TRBJ1-4; 7 bases line up with TRBD1. CDR3 length: 15 amino acids. V trimming: 4 bases; J trimming: 13 bases; junction bases outside the gene matches: 15. Per the germline V gene, CDR1 is MDHEN and CDR2 is SYDVKM. For the CDR3, the DNA is TGTGCCAGCAGTTCTTTCGGGGGACAGATCCCGGTACTGTTTTTT. This gives the protein CASSSFGGQIPVLFF.

The chain combines TRBV7-9 with TRBJ1-1; 8 bases align to TRBD1. Per germline, CDR1 SEHNR and CDR2 FQNEAQ (reference sequence). V trimming: 5 bases; J trimming: 4 bases; junction bases outside the gene matches: 6. The length of the CDR3 is 14 residues. CDR3 in amino acids: CASSPGQGGTEAFF. The CDR3 region has the DNA TGTGCCAGCAGCCCTGGACAGGGAGGCACTGAAGCTTTCTTT.

V is TRBV19 and J is TRBJ2-2, with 8 bases lining up with TRBD2. CDR3 length: 16 residues. Germline CDR1 LNHDA, CDR2 SQIVND (reference sequence). J gave up 4 bases and V 3 bases, and 7 bases lay outside the gene matches. The DNA of the CDR3 is TGTGCCAGTAGTATCCTAAGCGGGAGAGGCACCGGGGAGCTGTTTTTT. Translation: CASSILSGRGTGELFF.

The chain carries TRBV11-2 and TRBJ2-7; D unresolved. Germline lookup yields CDR1 SGHAT and CDR2 FQNNGV. The V gene lost 5 bases and the J gene lost 6 bases, with 11 bases spanning the gap. The CDR3 has 12 residues. In DNA form, the CDR3 reads TGTGCCAGCAGCCGCCCAGGTACCGAGCAGTACTTC. Translating it yields CASSRPGTEQYF.

The chain combines TRBV4-1 with TRBJ2-1; 14 bases fit TRBD2. V was clipped by 0 bases and J by 5 bases; unmatched bases: 3. The CDR3 covers 17 residues. CDR1 is MGHRA, CDR2 YSYEKL, per germline. Here the CDR3 DNA reads TGCGCCAGCAGCCAAGAGACTAGCGGGGGGGGCGACAATGAGCAGTTCTTC. This codes for CASSQETSGGGDNEQFF.

This clone has just a few counts. The rearrangement links TRBV7-3 to TRBJ2-7; 13 nucleotides align to TRBD2. The CDR3 contains 15 residues. J gave up 6 bases and V 5 bases, and 7 bases lay outside the gene matches. From germline, CDR1 is SGHTA and CDR2 FQGTGA. Here the CDR3 DNA reads TGTGCCAGCAGCCCCGGACTAGCGGGGGTATGCGAGCAGTACTTC. It yields the protein CASSPGLAGVCEQYF.

This clone was seen only a few times. V is TRBV19 and J is TRBJ1-2; 7 bases are a match to TRBD1. The CDR3 contains 11 residues. The V gene end was trimmed by 8 bases and the J gene end by 8 bases; junction bases not matched to a gene: 5. Per the germline V gene, CDR1 is LNHDA and CDR2 is SQIVND (reference sequence). CDR3 protein: CASRNRGGYTF. For the CDR3, the DNA is TGTGCCAGTCGGAACAGGGGAGGCTACACCTTC.

CDR3 DNA: TGTGCCAGCTCACCGGACAGGTTTGGGCAGTACTTC. Amino acid sequence: CASSPDRFGQYF. This chain uses TRBV18 with TRBJ2-7; 7 nucleotides line up with TRBD1. The germline V gene has CDR1 KGHSH and CDR2 LQKENI. Trimming at V came to 3 bases and at J to 9 bases, leaving 5 bases not matched to a gene. The CDR3 runs 12 residues.